Below are 8 T cell receptor beta chains sequenced from a single sample in a study of blood T cells in healthy people across ages. With a J-beta primer mix and a sample-barcoded 5' primer, a second PCR ran about 6 to 11 cycles. Via MiXCR, TCRdb re-called the 5' RACE reads, giving one row per CDR3 protein. The sample lists 780,000 or so distinct CDR3 sequences; roughly 25% were seen once. The data were also submitted as part of a second study, on T cells of mothers and their children.

Sample: blood. The source is a boy between 5 and 17 years old in good health.

This clonotype was detected a few times. V and J are TRBV2 and TRBJ2-5, with 10 bases matching TRBD1. The end of the DNA is better explained by TRBJ2-7, so the J call may be wrong. Germline assignment: CDR1 SNHLY and CDR2 FYNNEI. The CDR3 extends over 15 amino acids. The CDR3 DNA sequence: TGTGCCAGCAGAACCGGGACAGGGGACCCCTACGAGCAGTACTTC. Translated: CASRTGTGDPYEQYF.

The table lists this clonotype with a few counts. The rearrangement joins TRBV12-3 or TRBV12-4 to TRBJ2-5; D may be TRBD1 (6 bases). Trimming shortened V by 3 bases and J by 5 bases, and 22 bases separated the two germline ends. This CDR3 is 17 amino acids long. The CDR3 region has the DNA TGTGCCAGCAGTTTTGAGGGACAAGGCCCGCCTTGGGAGACCCAGTACTTC. Its protein is CASSFEGQGPPWETQYF.

This chain uses TRBV20-1 with TRBJ2-5, with 9 bases fitting TRBD2. With the DNA end fitting TRBJ2-7 better, the J assignment may be wrong. The germline V gene encodes CDR1 DFQATT and CDR2 SNEGSKA (reference sequence). The length of the CDR3 is 14 residues. CDR3 in amino acids: CSARGLAGIYEQYF. CDR3 DNA: TGCAGTGCTAGGGGACTAGCCGGAATCTACGAGCAGTACTTC.

This clonotype was counted at least ten times. J is TRBJ2-1 and V is TRBV28; possibly TRBD1 for D (5 bases). The CDR3 is 13 residues long. V dropped 6 bases and J dropped 10 bases, with 16 bases sitting between them. Per germline, CDR1 MDHEN and CDR2 SYDVKM. The CDR3 DNA follows: TGTGCCAGCAGCCCCAGGGTCCACCCAGAGCAGTTCTTC. It encodes CASSPRVHPEQFF.

This clonotype was counted between two and nine times. The chain is built from TRBV12-3 or TRBV12-4 and TRBJ2-5, with a weak D call TRBD2 (7 bases). Trimming removed 8 bases from V and 1 base from J, with 11 bases in between. This CDR3 region has 13 residues. Here the CDR3 reads CASVGGRQETQYF. CDR3 bases: TGTGCCAGCGTGGGGGGGCGCCAAGAGACCCAGTACTTC.

V is TRBV20-1 and J is TRBJ2-5, with 9 bases fitting TRBD2. CDR3 length: 17 amino acids. Unmatched junction bases numbered 9, after V lost 0 bases and J lost 1 base. Germline V gives CDR1 DFQATT, CDR2 SNEGSKA (reference sequence). CDR3 nucleotide sequence: TGCAGTGCTAGAGATTCGGCGACTAGCGGTTCCCAAGAGACCCAGTACTTC. Encoded protein: CSARDSATSGSQETQYF.

V is TRBV29-1 and J is TRBJ1-2; 8 bases match TRBD1. Germline V gene sequence: CDR1 SQVTM, CDR2 ANQGSEA. V gave up 6 bases and J gave up 4 bases; unmatched junction bases: 10. The CDR3 consists of 14 residues. The CDR3 here is CSVAPDRASYGYTF. The DNA for the CDR3 is TGCAGCGTCGCCCCGGACAGGGCAAGCTATGGCTACACCTTC.

In this sample, this clonotype turned up a few times. The junction departs from germline at one end; a sequencing error may be responsible. This chain connects TRBV7-7 to TRBJ2-3; D uncertain. The germline gives CDR1 SSHAT, CDR2 FNYEAQ (reference sequence). The CDR3 is made up of 13 amino acids. The CDR3 sequence is CASSPSSADTQYF. CDR3 nucleotide sequence: TGTGCTAGCAGCCCCTCCAGCGCAGATACGCAGTATTTT.